This T cell receptor (beta chain) was sequenced in a study of PD-L1 blockade in urothelial cancer. About the research overall: The number of prior chemotherapy regimens per patient was 0 to 3. A median of 141,255 T cells was found in the blood samples.

Only one count was recorded for this clone. With V trimmed by 6 bases and J by 2 bases, 13 bases remained unmatched. CDR1 is SGHNT, CDR2 YYREEE, per germline (reference sequence). This CDR3 is built from 16 residues. TCRdb's table, derived via immunoSEQ multiplex PCR, lists solely in-frame clones and lacks some. Found here are roughly 24,000 clones, around 91% of them singletons; the top ten hold around 11%. Time point given: peripheral blood 6 weeks after treatment start. The sequence came from an older woman with urothelial cancer. Specimen: PBMCs, collected around atezolizumab (anti-PD-L1) treatment. The chain has TRBV5-4 and TRBJ2-5; 7 bases are shared with TRBD2. The CDR3: CASTREGGGLQETQYF. For the CDR3, the DNA is TGTGCCAGCACCAGGGAAGGCGGGGGTCTACAAGAGACCCAGTACTTC. The full variable domain, its missing parts supplied by reference TRBV5-4 and TRBJ2-5, is ETGVTQSPTHLIKTRGQQVTLRCSSQSGHNTVSWYQQALGQGPQFIFQYYREEENGRGNFPPRFSGLQFPNYSSELNVNALELDDSALYLCASTREGGGLQETQYFGPGTRLLVL.